These 5 T cell receptor beta chains originate from one sample sequenced in a study of shared clonotypes between healthy human individuals. Using immunoSEQ multiplex PCR, the repertoire was profiled, and TCRdb retains in-frame clones only, with some absent. Altogether roughly 2,500,000 clones are present, 93% being singletons, with the ten largest covering 0.36%. Sequencing was done on a sample of naive CD4+ T cells from PBMCs. Noted subset: CD45RA+ positively selected. Source of these receptors: a man between 18 and 29 years old in good health. Some clones in this sample may be carry-over from other donors' samples.

Of note for this clone: Other DNA sequences in this specimen translate into the identical CDR3. V usage is TRBV27 and J usage is TRBJ1-1; no reliable D call. The length of the CDR3 is 13 residues. The V gene's germline CDR1 is MNHEY and CDR2 SMNVEV (reference sequence). Trimming left V 2 bases short and J 0 bases short, with 4 bases between. The CDR3 DNA reads TGTGCCAGCAGTTTAGTTTTGAACACTGAAGCTTTCTTT. Translation gives CASSLVLNTEAFF.

The chain joins TRBV7-2 to TRBJ2-2; 15 bases map to TRBD2. V lost 4 bases, J lost 4 bases, and 7 bases stayed unmatched. Germline V gene lookup returns CDR1 SGHTA and CDR2 FQGNSA. The CDR3 sequence is 18 residues long. CDR3 amino acids: CASSSGLAGGIGTGELFF. In nucleotides, the CDR3 is TGTGCCAGCAGCTCGGGACTAGCGGGAGGAATCGGCACCGGGGAGCTGTTTTTT.

This rearrangement joins TRBV28 to TRBJ1-5, with a weak D call TRBD1 (5 bases). This CDR3 region has 14 residues. V shed 3 bases and J shed 1 base, with 7 bases lying between them. Germline loops: CDR1 MDHEN, CDR2 SYDVKM. The CDR3 DNA follows: TGTGCCAGCAGTTTCCGGGGGAGCAATCAGCCCCAGCATTTT. Protein product: CASSFRGSNQPQHF.

V and J are TRBV29-1 and TRBJ1-5; TRBD1 aligns across 10 bases. This CDR3 region has 14 residues. Germline assignment: CDR1 SQVTM and CDR2 ANQGSEA. Losses at the gene ends were 6 bases for V and 1 base for J; bases not matched to a gene: 3. The DNA for the CDR3 is TGCAGCGTCGGGGGACAGGGGAGCAATCAGCCCCAGCATTTT. Translated: CSVGGQGSNQPQHF.

Note on this clone: The sample holds other DNA sequences that translate to the same CDR3. The rearrangement uses TRBV5-6 and TRBJ1-1; D is ambiguous. CDR1 is SGHDT, CDR2 YYEEEE, per germline. This CDR3 region has 13 residues. Trimming left V 0 bases short and J 1 base short, with 4 bases between. Here the CDR3 reads CASSLAENTEAFF. CDR3 DNA sequence: TGTGCCAGCAGCTTGGCGGAGAACACTGAAGCTTTCTTT.